Below are 8 T cell receptor beta chains sequenced from a single sample in a study of T cells in Graves' hyperthyroidism and ophthalmopathy. RNA transcripts gave rise to amplified TCR beta CDR3 regions. HTBI primers were employed in a first-round RT-PCR of the TCR CDR3. TCRdb re-called the multiplex PCR reads with MiXCR, one entry per CDR3 protein. The top ten clones hold around 12% of a sample with about 640,000 distinct CDR3 sequences, 14% of them seen once. Sequences were obtained from blood. The receptors stem from a woman between 45 and 60 years old with Graves' ophthalmopathy.

This clonotype showed up just a few times. Just one base apart from a much larger clone, this may be a read error. The V and J genes are TRBV2 and TRBJ2-7, with 7 positions matching TRBD1. The germline V gene encodes CDR1 SNHLY and CDR2 FYNNEI. The CDR3 runs to 12 residues. For the CDR3, the DNA is TGTGCCGGCAGAGGGACAGTTTACGAGCAGTACTTC. Amino acid sequence: CAGRGTVYEQYF.

In its sample, this clonotype was seen a few times. The chain uses TRBV28 and TRBJ2-1; 14 nucleotides align to TRBD2. V shed 5 bases and J 4 bases; nucleotides not matched to a gene: 7. CDR1 MDHEN and CDR2 SYDVKM come from the germline V gene. The CDR3 spans 17 residues. The CDR3: CASSPPTSGRAYNEQFF. Written as DNA, the CDR3 is TGTGCCAGCAGTCCTCCGACTAGCGGGAGGGCTTACAATGAGCAGTTCTTC.

Worth noting for this clonotype: A junction boundary mismatches the germline segment, possibly from a read error. The CDR3 is CVSSMVGGFRDEQYF. DNA of the CDR3: TGTGTCAGTAGTATGGTTGGGGGGTTCCGCGACGAGCAGTACTTC. The chain employs TRBV19 and TRBJ2-7, with D possibly TRBD2 on 6 matching bases. CDR1 is LNHDA and CDR2 is SQIVND in the germline V gene (reference sequence). The CDR3 is 15 amino acids.

The V call is TRBV9, the J call TRBJ2-5; no reliable D call. Trimming removed 3 bases from V and 7 bases from J, with 16 bases in between. Germline V gene lookup returns CDR1 SGDLS and CDR2 YYNGEE. The CDR3 length is 14 residues. The CDR3 DNA reads as TGTGCCAGCAGCGGAGACCGGGCTTGGGGGACCCAGTACTTC. It yields the protein CASSGDRAWGTQYF.

This clonotype was seen at least ten times. CDR3: CSASASGHYEQYF. The DNA for the CDR3 is TGCAGTGCTAGTGCTAGCGGACACTACGAGCAGTACTTC. The V and J genes are TRBV20-1 and TRBJ2-7, with TRBD2 identical over 7 bases. V gave up 3 bases and J gave up 3 bases; unmatched junction bases: 5. The germline CDR1 and CDR2 sequences are DFQATT and SNEGSKA (reference sequence). The CDR3 is 13 residues long.

This clonotype was observed many times. J is TRBJ1-1 and V is TRBV5-1; 7 nucleotides agree with TRBD1. The CDR3 runs to 15 residues. The germline V gene encodes CDR1 SGHRS and CDR2 YFSETQ. The V and J ends lost 4 bases and 3 bases, in that order; junction bases with no gene match: 9. CDR3 DNA: TGCGCCAGCAGCGGGACGACAGGGATTCACACTGAAGCTTTCTTT. Translating it yields CASSGTTGIHTEAFF.

In this sample, this clonotype turned up a few times. The chain has TRBV27 and TRBJ2-3, with 9 bases identical to TRBD2. This CDR3 is built from 16 residues. Germline lookup yields CDR1 MNHEY and CDR2 SMNVEV (reference sequence). V was pared by 2 bases and J by 0 bases, with 3 bases of the junction left unmatched. CDR3 sequence reads: CASSLITSGSTDTQYF. CDR3 in DNA: TGTGCCAGCAGTTTAATAACTAGCGGGAGCACAGATACGCAGTATTTT.

This clonotype has only a few counts. The chain combines TRBV11-2 with TRBJ2-7, with 8 bases lining up with TRBD1. The CDR3 loop spans 15 amino acids. The junction had 5 bases not matched to a gene; V was cut back by 1 base and J by 3 bases. Germline loops: CDR1 SGHAT, CDR2 FQNNGV. CDR3 sequence reads: CASSLVDRAFYEQYF. The CDR3 region has the DNA TGTGCCAGCAGCTTAGTGGACAGGGCCTTCTACGAGCAGTACTTC.